This TCR beta chain was sequenced in a study of chemoradiotherapy in HPV16-positive cancers. About the study: A couple of HPV16-positive patients' cells yielded candidate HPV-specific clones and common motifs. Broader study findings: Candidate HPV-specific clones and E7-related TCR motifs grew in tumor during treatment. Only two HPV16-positive patients supplied the functional HPV-specificity definition. HPV-responsive T-cell expansion during chemoradiotherapy was linked to improved recurrence-free survival in HPV16-positive patients.

Here immunoSEQ multiplex PCR was the method, and the copy in TCRdb shows in-frame clones only, minus some. This sample has 5,400 or so clones; over 55% occur once, and the top ten carry about an eighth. CDR1 is SGHDN, CDR2 FVKESK, per germline. V gave up 0 bases and J gave up 0 bases, with 15 bases separating them. The CDR3 has 18 amino acids. As for this clone: Its cognate antigen is unknown.

This TCR came from a human donor with HPV-associated anogenital cancer. V is TRBV14 and J is TRBJ2-4; a weak D match, TRBD2 (6 bases). Here the sequenced sample was tumor tissue, taken from a patient who underwent chemoradiotherapy. The CDR3 DNA follows: TGTGCCAGCAGCCAAGATGGCGGGATAGCGGCAGCCAAAAACATTCAGTACTTC. Protein sequence: CASSQDGGIAAAKNIQYF.